This T cell receptor (beta chain) was observed in a study of T cell repertoires in cytomegalovirus infection. Study-wide background: As its CMV epitopes, the study selected recently identified HLA-C-restricted and well-studied HLA-B-restricted targets.

TCRdb re-called the reads through MiXCR, storing one row per CDR3 protein. The sample holds about 890,000 distinct CDR3 sequences, roughly 30% seen once. The CDR3 runs to 14 residues. The J segment lost 2 bases and the V segment lost 7 bases, leaving 4 bases of the junction unmatched. The germline V gene encodes CDR1 SEHNR and CDR2 FQNEAQ (reference sequence). Only a few counts were recorded for this clonotype. Its matching antigen is unknown. The clonotype comes from a human donor in good health (CMV status not recorded). Some clones in this sample may be carry-over from other donors' samples. Here the sequenced sample was cultured CD8+ T cells from PBMCs, taken from culture after CMV antigen stimulation. V is TRBV7-9 and J is TRBJ1-1; the match to TRBD1 covers 10 bases. The CDR3 DNA reads TGTGCCAGCAAGGGGACAGGGGTAAACACTGAAGCTTTCTTT. Protein: CASKGTGVNTEAFF.